A single sample is the source of the 32 T cell receptor beta chains below, sequenced in a study of T cells in Graves' hyperthyroidism and ophthalmopathy. Amplified regions were TCR beta CDR3 sequences from RNA transcripts. The primer set for the first-round RT-PCR of the TCR CDR3 was HTBI. TCRdb ran MiXCR on the multiplex PCR reads and lists one entry per CDR3 protein. The sample carries some 550,000 distinct CDR3 sequences, approximately 16% recorded once. The sequenced sample was blood. These receptor sequences come from a woman aged 40 to 49 with Graves' ophthalmopathy.

This clonotype was recorded at least ten times. CDR3 DNA sequence: TGTGCCAGCAGCTTACTGAAACTGAACACTGAAGCTTTCTTT. Its translation is CASSLLKLNTEAFF. The chain couples TRBV11-2 to TRBJ1-1; no clear D gene. Looked up from germline, CDR1 is SGHAT and CDR2 is FQNNGV. V was trimmed by 2 bases and J by 0 bases, leaving 7 bases between them. The CDR3 runs 14 residues. Complete variable domain (other parts from reference TRBV11-2 and TRBJ1-1): EAGVAQSPRYKIIEKRQSVAFWCNPISGHATLYWYQQILGQGPKLLIQFQNNGVVDDSQLPKDRFSAERLKGVDSTLKIQPAKLEDSAVYLCASSLLKLNTEAFFGQGTRLTVV.

J is TRBJ2-7 and V is TRBV5-1; D may be TRBD1 (5 bases). Looked up from germline, CDR1 is SGHRS and CDR2 is YFSETQ. Trimming left V 3 bases short and J 2 bases short, with 12 bases between. This CDR3 spans 14 amino acids. Written as DNA, the CDR3 is TGCGCCAGCAGCTCTGAACCGACAGCCTACGAGCAGTACTTC. Translation gives CASSSEPTAYEQYF.

This clonotype was seen at least ten times. This chain joins TRBV3-1 and TRBJ2-5; 10 bases fit TRBD1. J lost 5 bases, V lost 3 bases, and 3 bases had no gene match. The CDR3 totals 14 residues. CDR1 is LGHDT, CDR2 YNNKEL, per germline (reference sequence). The CDR3 protein is CASSQGQGRETQYF. In DNA, the CDR3 is TGTGCCAGCAGCCAGGGACAGGGGAGGGAGACCCAGTACTTC.

This clonotype appeared many times. The gene calls are TRBV30 and TRBJ2-3, with a tentative D call TRBD1 (6 bases). V lost 2 bases and J 4 bases, leaving 10 bases between the germline ends. Germline V gene data show CDR1 as GTSNPN and CDR2 as SVGIG (reference sequence). The CDR3 spans 13 residues. CDR3 DNA sequence: TGTGCCTGGAGTAGGGACACCGCAGATACGCAGTATTTT. Residues: CAWSRDTADTQYF.

The chain recombines TRBV6-5 with TRBJ2-5; D is possibly TRBD1 (6 bases). Trimming cost V 4 bases and J 5 bases, with 17 bases left between them. The CDR3 length is 15 residues. The germline CDR1 and CDR2 sequences are MNHEY and SVGAGI. The CDR3 loop is CASSWEQGRSETQYF. DNA of the CDR3: TGTGCCAGCAGTTGGGAACAGGGAAGATCGGAGACCCAGTACTTC.

This clonotype was detected only a few times. At one end the junction does not follow the germline gene, possibly because of a read error. The genes are TRBV5-5 and TRBJ1-6; possible D gene TRBD1, 5 bases. Germline lookup yields CDR1 SGHKS and CDR2 YYEKEE (reference sequence). This CDR3 has 14 residues. DNA for the CDR3: TGCGCCAGCAGCTTGGGGACCCTGGATTCACCCCTCCACTTT. Residues: CASSLGTLDSPLHF. Variable domain in full (rest from reference TRBV5-5 and TRBJ1-6): DAGVTQSPTHLIKTRGQQVTLRCSPISGHKSVSWYQQVLGQGPQFIFQYYEKEERGRGNFPDRFSARQFPNYSSELNVNALLLGDSALYLCASSLGTLDSPLHFGNGTRLTVT.

This clonotype was detected many times. The chain carries TRBV3-1 and TRBJ2-3; TRBD2 matches at 11 bases. V lost 1 base and J lost 1; bases outside the gene matches: 7. CDR1 is LGHDT and CDR2 is YNNKEL in the germline V gene (reference sequence). This CDR3 has 18 residues. CDR3 DNA sequence: TGTGCCAGCAGCCAAGCCACGGGGACTAGCGGACGCACAGATACGCAGTATTTT. As protein: CASSQATGTSGRTDTQYF.

The chain links TRBV19 to TRBJ2-1; D perhaps matches TRBD2 (6 bases). The V and J ends lost 6 bases and 10 bases respectively, with 22 bases between them. The CDR3 length is 15 residues. Germline CDR1 reads LNHDA; CDR2 reads SQIVND (reference sequence). CDR3 amino acids: CASSPTRGAVTEQFF. DNA of the CDR3: TGTGCCAGTAGCCCGACGCGGGGCGCAGTTACGGAGCAGTTCTTC.

Only a few counts were recorded for this clonotype. The V gene is TRBV6-2 or TRBV6-3, the J gene TRBJ1-2; D might be TRBD1 (5 bases). The germline V gene has CDR1 MNHEY and CDR2 SVGEGT. This CDR3 is 14 amino acids long. V was cut by 2 bases and J by 2 bases, with 9 bases left in between. The CDR3 sequence is CASSYPGPNYGYTF. The CDR3 DNA sequence: TGTGCCAGCAGTTACCCGGGACCCAACTATGGCTACACCTTC.

This clonotype was counted ten times or more. This chain connects TRBV6-1 to TRBJ1-1; no clear D. Germline CDR1 MNHNS, CDR2 SASEGT. The V and J ends lost 2 bases and 6 bases respectively, with 4 bases between them. The CDR3 sequence is 11 residues long. CDR3 loop: CASSEYSEAFF. The DNA for the CDR3 is TGTGCCAGCAGTGAATACTCTGAAGCTTTCTTT.

V usage is TRBV6-2 or TRBV6-3 and J usage is TRBJ2-1, with 7 bases lining up with TRBD1. J lost 8 bases, V lost 3 bases, and 10 bases had no gene match. The CDR3 spans 15 residues. Germline values: CDR1 MNHEY, CDR2 SVGEGT. CDR3 loop: CASSYGRQGIDEQFF. The DNA of the CDR3 is TGTGCCAGCAGTTATGGGCGACAGGGTATCGATGAGCAGTTCTTC.

The gene calls are TRBV6-1 and TRBJ1-1; perhaps TRBD1 as D (6 bases). The V end lost 5 bases, the J end lost 4 bases, and 14 bases lay between the germline ends. Germline CDR1 is MNHNS and CDR2 is SASEGT. The CDR3 is made up of 14 amino acids. CDR3 in DNA: TGTGCCAGCAGTCTCAGGGGTCCGAGCACTGAAGCTTTCTTT. It specifies CASSLRGPSTEAFF.

This clonotype was observed a handful of times. This chain connects TRBV7-8 to TRBJ1-6; possibly TRBD1 for D (5 bases). Germline V gives CDR1 SGHVS, CDR2 FQNEAQ. This CDR3 has 16 residues. V was cut by 6 bases and J by 4 bases, with 16 bases left in between. CDR3 region: CASRRAGTSYNSPLHF. CDR3 DNA: TGTGCCAGCAGGAGAGCAGGGACTTCATATAATTCACCCCTCCACTTT.

The table lists this clonotype with many counts. The DNA of the CDR3 is TGCGCCAGCACCGGGACTAGCGGCTACTCCTACAATGAGCAGTTCTTC. It translates to CASTGTSGYSYNEQFF. The gene calls are TRBV5-1 and TRBJ2-1; 11 nucleotides match TRBD2. Per the germline V gene, CDR1 is SGHRS and CDR2 is YFSETQ. The V and J ends lost 6 bases and 0 bases, in that order; junction bases with no gene match: 5. The CDR3 spans 16 residues.

The CDR3 here is CASSLGMSLADTQYF. In DNA form, the CDR3 reads TGTGCCAGCAGTTTGGGGATGAGCCTCGCAGATACGCAGTATTTT. The chain uses TRBV27 and TRBJ2-3; D not resolved. Trimming pared 3 bases from V and 4 bases from J, leaving 14 bases between. This CDR3 spans 15 amino acids. Per the germline V gene, CDR1 is MNHEY and CDR2 is SMNVEV (reference sequence).

This clonotype came up many times. This chain links TRBV7-9 with TRBJ2-5, with 9 bases that match TRBD2. V lost 3 bases, J lost 5 bases, and 10 bases stayed unmatched. Germline V gene data show CDR1 as SEHNR and CDR2 as FQNEAQ (reference sequence). This CDR3 is built from 16 residues. The CDR3 nucleotides read TGTGCCAGCAGCTTGATGGCGGGGGGGCCGGAGGAGACCCAGTACTTC. Its translation is CASSLMAGGPEETQYF.

This clonotype was observed at least ten times. The rearrangement links TRBV5-1 to TRBJ2-1, with 13 bases identical to TRBD2. J was trimmed by 2 bases and V by 4 bases; bases with no gene match: 3. From germline, CDR1 is SGHRS and CDR2 YFSETQ. There are 16 residues in the CDR3. Here the CDR3 reads CASSRGLAGTYNEQFF. The CDR3 DNA reads as TGCGCCAGCAGCAGGGGACTAGCGGGAACCTACAATGAGCAGTTCTTC.

V gene TRBV19 combines with J gene TRBJ2-5; TRBD1 matches at 9 bases. The CDR3 totals 14 residues. Trimming took 8 bases from V and 2 from J; bases not matched to a gene: 6. CDR1 and CDR2 from the germline V gene are LNHDA and SQIVND (reference sequence). The CDR3: CASDSGQGQETQYF. DNA of the CDR3: TGTGCCAGTGACTCGGGACAGGGACAAGAGACCCAGTACTTC.

This clonotype was seen at least ten times. V and J are TRBV7-2 and TRBJ2-1; D unclear. From germline, CDR1 is SGHTA and CDR2 FQGNSA. The CDR3 contains 15 residues. V lost 0 bases and J 3 bases, leaving 9 bases between the germline ends. The CDR3 region has the DNA TGTGCCAGCAGCTTAGCGAACGGAAACTACAATGAGCAGTTCTTC. Translated: CASSLANGNYNEQFF.

This clonotype showed up many times. DNA for the CDR3: TGCAGCGTTATCCTAGGGCTCCGGGGACCCTACGAGCAGTACTTC. Its translation is CSVILGLRGPYEQYF. The rearrangement uses TRBV29-1 and TRBJ2-7; D tentatively fits TRBD1 or TRBD2 (5 bases each). The CDR3 is made up of 15 amino acids. The V end was cut by 5 bases, the J end by 2 bases, with 19 bases between. Germline CDR1 SQVTM, CDR2 ANQGSEA.

This clonotype came up many times. This rearrangement joins TRBV30 to TRBJ1-2, with 7 bases identical to TRBD1. With V trimmed by 3 bases and J by 8 bases, 3 bases remained unmatched. Germline V gives CDR1 GTSNPN, CDR2 SVGIG (reference sequence). This CDR3 region has 11 residues. CDR3 sequence reads: CAWSTGEGYTF. Written as DNA, the CDR3 is TGTGCCTGGAGCACAGGGGAAGGCTACACCTTC. Filled out from reference TRBV30 and TRBJ1-2, the complete variable domain reads SQTIHQWPATLVQPVGSPLSLECTVEGTSNPNLYWYRQAAGRGLQLLFYSVGIGQISSEVPQNLSASRPQDRQFILSSKKLLLSDSGFYLCAWSTGEGYTFGSGTRLTVV.

On this clonotype itself: A much larger clone lies a single base off, so this may be a read error. The V call is TRBV12-3 or TRBV12-4, the J call TRBJ2-3, with 9 bases lining up with TRBD2. This CDR3 contains 15 residues. The CDR3 loop is CAGSLVLAGSDTQYF. CDR3 nucleotide sequence: TGTGCCGGCAGTTTAGTACTAGCGGGCTCAGATACGCAGTATTTT.

This clonotype was observed a handful of times. The CDR3 spells CASSSASGSGTDTQYF. The CDR3 coding sequence is TGTGCCAGCAGCTCCGCTAGCGGGAGCGGCACAGATACGCAGTATTTT. V gene TRBV5-4 combines with J gene TRBJ2-3; 10 positions match TRBD2. With V trimmed by 3 bases and J by 1 base, 5 bases remained unmatched. Germline lookup yields CDR1 SGHNT and CDR2 YYREEE (reference sequence). The CDR3 is 16 amino acids.

This clonotype was seen ten or more times. DNA of the CDR3: TGTGCCAGCAGCTTATTAAGCGGGGGCACAGATACGCAGTATTTT. Translation: CASSLLSGGTDTQYF. The genes are TRBV7-3 and TRBJ2-3; 7 bases match TRBD2. V lost 2 bases and J lost 1; bases outside the gene matches: 3. The CDR3 totals 15 residues. Germline loops: CDR1 SGHTA, CDR2 FQGTGA.

J is TRBJ1-5 and V is TRBV19; TRBD1 is a possible D gene (5 bases). Germline V gives CDR1 LNHDA, CDR2 SQIVND (reference sequence). The CDR3 runs 15 residues. V was trimmed by 8 bases and J by 3 bases, leaving 17 bases between them. In nucleotides, the CDR3 is TGTGCCAGTTCTCTTGGGACCTTCCCCAATCAGCCCCAGCATTTT. Amino acids: CASSLGTFPNQPQHF.

This clonotype was found a few times. This chain links TRBV10-3 with TRBJ1-1; possibly TRBD1 for D (5 bases). Trimming took off 10 bases at V and 0 bases at J, with 15 bases between the two ends. From germline, CDR1 is ENHRY and CDR2 SYGVKD. CDR3 length: 14 amino acids. The CDR3 DNA reads as TGTGCCACCGAGAGGGACGACATGAACACTGAAGCTTTCTTT. Encoded protein: CATERDDMNTEAFF.

This clonotype has a count of ten or more. The chain combines TRBV5-1 with TRBJ1-5, with TRBD1 matching 7 bases. The CDR3 is 15 amino acids. Unmatched junction bases numbered 8, after V lost 4 bases and J lost 4 bases. The V gene's germline CDR1 is SGHRS and CDR2 YFSETQ. CDR3 region: CASSPLAGGNQPQHF. The CDR3 DNA reads as TGCGCCAGCAGCCCCCTTGCAGGGGGAAATCAGCCCCAGCATTTT. Full variable domain (remainder filled in from reference TRBV5-1 and TRBJ1-5): KAGVTQTPRYLIKTRGQQVTLSCSPISGHRSVSWYQQTPGQGLQFLFEYFSETQRNKGNFPGRFSGRQFSNSRSEMNVSTLELGDSALYLCASSPLAGGNQPQHFGDGTRLSIL.

The sample holds many counts of this clonotype. This rearrangement joins TRBV30 to TRBJ2-5; TRBD2 matches at 8 bases. V gave up 4 bases and J gave up 4 bases; unmatched junction bases: 14. CDR1 GTSNPN and CDR2 SVGIG come from the germline V gene (reference sequence). This CDR3 spans 16 amino acids. The CDR3 nucleotides are TGTGCCTGGACTCGACAAAACGGGGGGGCCGGAGAGACCCAGTACTTC. Protein sequence: CAWTRQNGGAGETQYF.

This clonotype was counted at least ten times. The CDR3 is CAWDGLAAYNEQFF. The CDR3 nucleotides read TGTGCCTGGGACGGACTAGCTGCCTACAATGAGCAGTTCTTC. This chain connects TRBV30 to TRBJ2-1, with 8 bases aligning to TRBD2. Per the germline V gene, CDR1 is GTSNPN and CDR2 is SVGIG (reference sequence). J was trimmed by 2 bases and V by 5 bases; bases with no gene match: 5. CDR3 size: 14 residues.

This rearrangement joins TRBV20-1 to TRBJ1-2; D perhaps matches TRBD1 (5 bases). Germline V CDR1 and CDR2: DFQATT, SNEGSKA (reference sequence). The CDR3 spans 13 residues. Trimming shortened V by 6 bases and J by 2 bases, and 13 bases separated the two germline ends. CDR3 residues: CSAGGGGNYGYTF. The CDR3 nucleotides read TGCAGTGCGGGGGGGGGGGGGAACTATGGCTACACCTTC.

This clonotype was counted ten times or more. The chain links TRBV7-8 to TRBJ1-5, with D possibly being TRBD1 (6 bases). This CDR3 has 15 amino acids. Germline CDR1 and CDR2: SGHVS and FQNEAQ. The germline V and J ends were trimmed by 4 bases and 2 bases, with 12 bases remaining between them. The CDR3 loop reads CASSSTGIGNQPQHF. In DNA, the CDR3 is TGTGCCAGCAGCTCCACAGGGATTGGCAATCAGCCCCAGCATTTT.

The table lists this clonotype with a few counts. The chain combines TRBV28 with TRBJ1-4; tentatively, D is TRBD1 (5 bases). The V gene's germline CDR1 is MDHEN and CDR2 SYDVKM. V was shortened by 2 bases and J by 0 bases, with 10 bases between the two germline ends. The CDR3 is 16 amino acids. The chain's CDR3 is CASSLEGDATNEKLFF. The DNA of the CDR3 is TGTGCCAGCAGTTTAGAAGGGGATGCAACTAATGAAAAACTGTTTTTT.